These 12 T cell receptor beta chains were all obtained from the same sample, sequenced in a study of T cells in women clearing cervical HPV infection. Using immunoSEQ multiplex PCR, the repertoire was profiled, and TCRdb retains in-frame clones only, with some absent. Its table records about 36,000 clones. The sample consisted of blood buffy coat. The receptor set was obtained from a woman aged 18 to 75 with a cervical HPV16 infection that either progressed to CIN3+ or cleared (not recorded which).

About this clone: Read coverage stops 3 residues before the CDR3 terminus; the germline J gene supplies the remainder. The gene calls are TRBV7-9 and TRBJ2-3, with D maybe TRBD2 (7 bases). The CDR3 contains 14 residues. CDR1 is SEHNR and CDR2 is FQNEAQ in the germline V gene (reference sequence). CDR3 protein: CASSFRGANETQYF. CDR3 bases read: TGTGCCAGCAGCTTCCGGGGGGCCAATGAGACG.

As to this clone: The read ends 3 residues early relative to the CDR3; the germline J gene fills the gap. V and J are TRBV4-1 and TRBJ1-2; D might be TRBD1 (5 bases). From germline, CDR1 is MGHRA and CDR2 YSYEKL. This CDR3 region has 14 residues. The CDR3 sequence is CASSQAAGSKGYTF. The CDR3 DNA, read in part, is TGCGCCAGCAGCCAAGCGGCAGGGAGCAAGGGC.

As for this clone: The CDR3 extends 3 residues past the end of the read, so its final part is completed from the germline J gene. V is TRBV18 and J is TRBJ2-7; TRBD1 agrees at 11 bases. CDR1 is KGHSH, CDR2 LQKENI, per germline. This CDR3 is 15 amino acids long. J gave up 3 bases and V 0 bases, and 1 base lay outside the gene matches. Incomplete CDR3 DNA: TGTGCCAGCTCACCACCAGGGACAGGGGGCTACGAG. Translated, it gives CASSPPGTGGYE. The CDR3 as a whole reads CASSPPGTGGYEQYF.

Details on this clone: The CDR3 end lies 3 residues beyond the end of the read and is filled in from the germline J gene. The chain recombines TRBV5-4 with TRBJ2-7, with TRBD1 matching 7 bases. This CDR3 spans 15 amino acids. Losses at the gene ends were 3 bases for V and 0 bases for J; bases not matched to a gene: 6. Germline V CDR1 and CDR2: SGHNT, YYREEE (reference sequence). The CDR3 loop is CASSSDRLPSYEQYF. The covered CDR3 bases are TGTGCCAGCAGCTCGGACAGGTTACCCTCCTACGAG.

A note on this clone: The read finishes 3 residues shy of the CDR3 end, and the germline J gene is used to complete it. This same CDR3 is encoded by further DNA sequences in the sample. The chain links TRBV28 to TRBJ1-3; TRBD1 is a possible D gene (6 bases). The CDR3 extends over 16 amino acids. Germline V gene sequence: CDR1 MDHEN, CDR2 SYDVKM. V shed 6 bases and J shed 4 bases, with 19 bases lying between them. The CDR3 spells CASRPIIGGSGNTIYF. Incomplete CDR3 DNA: TGTGCCAGCAGACCCATAATAGGGGGTTCCGGAAACACC.

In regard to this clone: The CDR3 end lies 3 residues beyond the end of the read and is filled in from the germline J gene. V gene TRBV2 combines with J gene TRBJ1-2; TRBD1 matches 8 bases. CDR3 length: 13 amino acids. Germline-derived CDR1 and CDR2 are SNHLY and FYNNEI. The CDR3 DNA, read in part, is TGTGCCAGCAGATTGGACAGGGACCACGGC. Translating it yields CASRLDRDHG. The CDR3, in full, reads CASRLDRDHGYTF.

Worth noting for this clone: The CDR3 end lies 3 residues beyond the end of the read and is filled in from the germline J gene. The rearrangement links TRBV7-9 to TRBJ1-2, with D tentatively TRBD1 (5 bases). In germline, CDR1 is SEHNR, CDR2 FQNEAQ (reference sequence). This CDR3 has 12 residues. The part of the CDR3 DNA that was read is TGTGCCAGCAGTCGGGACTCCGAGACC. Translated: CASSRDSET. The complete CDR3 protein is CASSRDSETYTF.

This chain's CDR3 is CASRQLNTEAFF. The sequenced CDR3 bases are TGCGCCAGCAGGCAGTTGAACACTGAA. The chain carries TRBV5-1 and TRBJ1-1; D is ambiguous. The CDR3 end falls 3 residues outside the read, so it is completed with the germline J gene. The CDR3 runs to 12 residues. Trimming shortened V by 5 bases and J by 0 bases, and 5 bases separated the two germline ends. Looked up from germline, CDR1 is SGHRS and CDR2 is YFSETQ.

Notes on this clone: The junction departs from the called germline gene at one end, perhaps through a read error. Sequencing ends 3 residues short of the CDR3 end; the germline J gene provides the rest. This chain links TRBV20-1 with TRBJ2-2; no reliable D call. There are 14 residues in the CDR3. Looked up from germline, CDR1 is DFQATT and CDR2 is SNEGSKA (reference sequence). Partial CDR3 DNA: TGCAGTGCTAGAGCAGGCTCCTACACCGTGGAG. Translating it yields CSARAGSYTVE. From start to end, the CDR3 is CSARAGSYTVELFF.

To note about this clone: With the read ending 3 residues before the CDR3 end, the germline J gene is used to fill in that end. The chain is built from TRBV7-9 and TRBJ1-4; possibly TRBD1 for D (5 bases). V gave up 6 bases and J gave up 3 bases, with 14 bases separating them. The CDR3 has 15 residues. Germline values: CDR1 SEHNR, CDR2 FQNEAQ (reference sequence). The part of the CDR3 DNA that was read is TGTGCCAGCAGTAGGAGGGGCGATCCTAATGAAAAA. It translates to CASSRRGDPNEK. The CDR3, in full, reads CASSRRGDPNEKLFF.

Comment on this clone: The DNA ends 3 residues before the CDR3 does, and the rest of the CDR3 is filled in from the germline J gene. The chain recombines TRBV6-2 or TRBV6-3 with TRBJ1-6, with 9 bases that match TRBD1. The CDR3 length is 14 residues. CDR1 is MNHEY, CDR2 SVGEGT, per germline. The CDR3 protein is CASSTGTGWPTLHF. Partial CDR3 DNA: TGTGCCAGCAGTACCGGGACAGGGTGGCCCACC.

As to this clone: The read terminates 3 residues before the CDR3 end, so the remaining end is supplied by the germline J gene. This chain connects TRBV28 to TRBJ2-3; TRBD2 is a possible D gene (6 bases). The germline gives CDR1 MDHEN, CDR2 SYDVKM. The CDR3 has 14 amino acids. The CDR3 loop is CASRISGLQETQYF. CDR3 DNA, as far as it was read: TGTGCCAGCAGGATTAGCGGACTCCAAGAGACG.